This entry lists 17 T cell receptor beta chains sequenced from one sample in a study of blood T cell repertoires in COVID-19. TCRdb keeps only in-frame clones here, not all; method: immunoSEQ multiplex PCR. There are over 120,000 clones in the sample; over 70% occur only once, and around 3.7% lies in the top ten. Sequenced material: peripheral blood. These receptors came from a man in his 70s who had recovered from COVID-19.

This clone occurred a few times. The rearrangement joins TRBV6-6 to TRBJ1-5, with D possibly matching TRBD1 (5 bases). V was shortened by 10 bases and J by 5 bases, with 18 bases between the two germline ends. Germline V lookup: CDR1 MNHNY, CDR2 SVGAGI (reference sequence). This CDR3 is 14 amino acids long. The CDR3 spells CATQEAGDYQPQHF. The DNA of the CDR3 is TGTGCCACCCAGGAGGCCGGGGACTATCAGCCCCAGCATTTT.

V and J are TRBV5-1 and TRBJ2-2; maybe TRBD2 (5 bases). Germline CDR1 and CDR2: SGHRS and YFSETQ. V was trimmed by 1 base and J by 2 bases, leaving 12 bases between them. The CDR3 contains 16 residues. CDR3 sequence: CASSLRFRGNTGELFF. The CDR3 nucleotides read TGCGCCAGCAGCTTGCGATTCCGGGGTAACACCGGGGAGCTGTTTTTT.

This clone was detected only a few times. This chain links TRBV30 with TRBJ2-5; D remains unclear. Looked up from germline, CDR1 is GTSNPN and CDR2 is SVGIG (reference sequence). The CDR3 totals 14 residues. Trimming took 2 bases from V and 4 from J, leaving 14 bases between them. CDR3 in DNA: TGTGCCTGGAGTTCAAGATCCGGAGTAGAGACCCAGTACTTC. As protein: CAWSSRSGVETQYF.

There are many counts of this clone. J is TRBJ1-5 and V is TRBV4-1; D gene uncertain. Germline values: CDR1 MGHRA, CDR2 YSYEKL. The V and J ends lost 0 bases and 4 bases respectively, with 4 bases between them. The CDR3 extends over 13 amino acids. In nucleotides, the CDR3 is TGCGCCAGCAGCCAAGATCCGAATCAGCCCCAGCATTTT. Translated: CASSQDPNQPQHF.

The rearrangement uses TRBV30 and TRBJ1-5; D remains unclear. The CDR3 is 14 residues long. The germline V gene encodes CDR1 GTSNPN and CDR2 SVGIG (reference sequence). The ends were cut back, 4 bases at V and 6 bases at J, with 16 bases in the middle. CDR3 in DNA: TGTGCCTGGACTCCAAAAGGGAGATTTCAGCCCCAGCATTTT. Protein sequence: CAWTPKGRFQPQHF.

This sequence joins TRBV9 and TRBJ2-3; TRBD2 agrees at 7 bases. Per germline, CDR1 SGDLS and CDR2 YYNGEE. The CDR3 has 18 amino acids. The trim removed 0 bases at V and 3 bases at J, leaving 13 bases unmatched. The CDR3 nucleotides read TGTGCCAGCAGCGTAGCGTGGACGGCGGGAGATGAGACAGATACGCAGTATTTT. Amino acids: CASSVAWTAGDETDTQYF.

In this sample, this clone turned up a few times. Other DNA sequences in this specimen translate into the identical CDR3. The rearrangement links TRBV7-9 to TRBJ1-2; TRBD1 aligns across 9 bases. Trimming cost V 5 bases and J 4 bases; bases outside gene matches: 2. Germline assignment: CDR1 SEHNR and CDR2 FQNEAQ (reference sequence). CDR3 length equals 13 residues. The DNA of the CDR3 is TGTGCCAGCAGCCCGGGACAGGGCTATGGCTACACCTTC. The encoded protein is CASSPGQGYGYTF. Using reference TRBV7-9 and TRBJ1-2 for the parts outside the CDR3, the full variable domain is DTGVSQNPRHKITKRGQNVTFRCDPISEHNRLYWYRQTLGQGPEFLTYFQNEAQLEKSRLLSDRFSAERPKGSFSTLEIQRTEQGDSAMYLCASSPGQGYGYTFGSGTRLTVV.

This clone was recorded once. Here the CDR3 reads CASSPSGTYTGELFF. As DNA, the CDR3 is TGCGCCAGCAGCCCCTCCGGGACATATACCGGGGAGCTGTTTTTT. The genes are TRBV4-1 and TRBJ2-2, with D perhaps matching TRBD1 (6 bases). The V end was cut by 4 bases, the J end by 5 bases, with 14 bases between. Germline loops: CDR1 MGHRA, CDR2 YSYEKL. The CDR3 length is 15 residues.

The CDR3 nucleotides read TGTGCCAGCAGCCCGCCCCGCCCCCCCGGCTACAGCACTGAAGCTTTCTTT. It yields the protein CASSPPRPPGYSTEAFF. The rearrangement uses TRBV13 and TRBJ1-1; D not certain. The CDR3 is made up of 17 amino acids. The V end lost 5 bases, the J end lost 4 bases, and 23 bases lay between the germline ends. Per germline, CDR1 PRHDT and CDR2 FYEKMQ (reference sequence).

This clone was detected only once. The V gene is TRBV5-1, the J gene TRBJ2-7, with D possibly being TRBD2 (7 bases). Between the trimmed V and J ends, which lost 4 bases and 3 bases, there was a span of 17 bases. Germline loops: CDR1 SGHRS, CDR2 YFSETQ. CDR3 length equals 15 residues. CDR3 loop: CASSPIGGAFYEQYF. As DNA, the CDR3 is TGCGCCAGCAGCCCAATAGGGGGGGCTTTCTACGAGCAGTACTTC.

The chain recombines TRBV27 with TRBJ1-2; TRBD1 matches 9 bases. Germline V gene lookup returns CDR1 MNHEY and CDR2 SMNVEV (reference sequence). V dropped 3 bases and J dropped 2; count of bases not matched to a gene: 4. The CDR3 extends over 15 amino acids. CDR3 nucleotides: TGTGCCAGCAGTTTCCGGACAGGGGAGAACTATGGCTACACCTTC. It is translated as CASSFRTGENYGYTF.

The chain has TRBV5-1 and TRBJ2-5, with TRBD2 identical over 10 bases. Trimming cost V 0 bases and J 2 bases; bases outside gene matches: 4. The CDR3 is made up of 16 amino acids. CDR1 is SGHRS, CDR2 YFSETQ, per germline. CDR3 nucleotide sequence: TGCGCCAGCAGCTTGGCGGCTAGCGGGGGTCAAGAGACCCAGTACTTC. It translates to CASSLAASGGQETQYF.

Here the CDR3 DNA reads TGTGCCACCAGGAATATCACAGGGGGGAAGCCGGCTACTAATGAAAAACTGTTTTTT. It is translated as CATRNITGGKPATNEKLFF. The J gene is TRBJ1-4, the V gene TRBV24-1, with 8 nucleotides matching TRBD1. Germline V gene data show CDR1 as KGHDR and CDR2 as SFDVKD. V trimming: 7 bases; J trimming: 2 bases; junction bases outside the gene matches: 17. This CDR3 region has 19 residues.

This clone was seen a handful of times. The chain joins TRBV7-9 to TRBJ2-2, with no clear D. V was shortened by 5 bases and J by 6 bases, with 16 bases between the two germline ends. Germline V gene sequence: CDR1 SEHNR, CDR2 FQNEAQ (reference sequence). CDR3 size: 15 residues. CDR3 sequence (DNA): TGTGCCAGCAGCCAACTCTCTCTTTCCGCCGGGGAGCTGTTTTTT. Translation: CASSQLSLSAGELFF.

The chain uses TRBV30 and TRBJ1-2; possibly TRBD1 for D (5 bases). V was pared by 5 bases and J by 0 bases, with 13 bases between. CDR3 length: 14 amino acids. Germline CDR1 GTSNPN, CDR2 SVGIG (reference sequence). The CDR3 sequence: CAWGKGIANYGYTF. CDR3 bases: TGTGCCTGGGGTAAGGGGATTGCTAACTATGGCTACACCTTC. The full variable domain, rest sourced from reference TRBV30 and TRBJ1-2, is SQTIHQWPATLVQPVGSPLSLECTVEGTSNPNLYWYRQAAGRGLQLLFYSVGIGQISSEVPQNLSASRPQDRQFILSSKKLLLSDSGFYLCAWGKGIANYGYTFGSGTRLTVV.

This clone was recorded only once. This rearrangement joins TRBV3-1 (or the pseudogene TRBV3-2) to TRBJ1-1; TRBD1 matches 7 bases. Unmatched junction bases numbered 5, after V lost 4 bases and J lost 3 bases. Germline V lookup: CDR1 LGHDT, CDR2 YNNKEL (reference sequence). The CDR3 is 14 amino acids. CDR3 residues: CASSRRGIDTEAFF. CDR3 in DNA: TGTGCCAGCAGCCGCAGGGGGATAGACACTGAAGCTTTCTTT.

This clone has a handful of counts. The J gene is TRBJ2-1, the V gene TRBV7-9; D perhaps matches TRBD2 (5 bases). The CDR3 has 16 residues. V was clipped by 1 base and J by 0 bases, with 10 bases between them. Per germline, CDR1 SEHNR and CDR2 FQNEAQ (reference sequence). The CDR3 nucleotides are TGTGCCAGCAGCTTAGTAGAGGGAAACTCCTACAATGAGCAGTTCTTC. Amino acids: CASSLVEGNSYNEQFF.